The clone carrying this TCR beta chain was observed a few times. Antigen specificity is unknown. This sample is drawn from a study of T-cell reconstitution after alpha-beta-depleted transplantation in children. Whole-study results and caveats: When one year had passed after transplant, most T-cell counts and diversity came from newly produced T cells. Surviving recipient T cells and thymic progenitors accounted for the high day-60 TCRbeta diversity observed in some patients. Reports say that about two months after transplant, the alpha-beta T cells came out of several hundred graft clones that had expanded.

The V end was cut by 1 base, the J end by 3 bases, with 13 bases between. The CDR3 extends over 15 amino acids. From germline, CDR1 is SGHRS and CDR2 YFSETQ. Researchers prepared the TCRbeta library using unique molecular identifiers, the study reports. One entry per CDR3 protein results from TCRdb running MiXCR on the PCR reads. The sample gives approximately 500,000 distinct CDR3 sequences, 10% of which show up once; 2% is in the top ten. The chain has TRBV5-1 and TRBJ2-5; D unresolved. The starting material was PBMCs, obtained before TCRalphabeta/CD19-depleted stem cell transplant. The origin of this receptor is a child aged 2 to 9 with inherited bone marrow failure, due to receive a stem cell transplant. Here the CDR3 reads CASSLITGQKETQYF. The CDR3 coding sequence is TGCGCCAGCAGCTTGATCACGGGCCAGAAAGAGACCCAGTACTTC.